This T cell receptor (beta chain) originates from a study of graft-versus-host responses after intestinal transplantation. About the study: Among the recipients, transplants were multivisceral, liver-intestinal, or isolated intestinal. Tacrolimus and steroids were given for around 3 years to all recipients after anti-thymocyte globulin induction.

The repertoire was sequenced with immunoSEQ multiplex PCR; TCRdb's copy has only in-frame clones and lacks some. Of about 47,000 clones in the sample, 90% to 95% were seen once. Germline lookup yields CDR1 SGHNT and CDR2 YYREEE (reference sequence). V lost 4 bases, J lost 6 bases, and 22 bases lay in between. This CDR3 is built from 16 residues. Study findings and constraints: High graft-versus-host to host-versus-graft T cell clonal ratios marked allografts of patients with graft-donor macrochimerism. Some GvH clones were seen earlier in gut or blood, suggesting intestinal origin.

Points on this clone: Its target is unknown.

Sequenced material: unstimulated CD8+ T cells sorted from spleen or lymph node cells, taken before transplant. The chain couples TRBV5-4 to TRBJ1-1; a weak D match, TRBD1 (6 bases). This sequence originates from a human donor who was the organ donor for an intestinal transplant. CDR3 region: CASSVAPGAGTPEAFF. The DNA of the CDR3 is TGTGCCAGCAGCGTCGCCCCGGGGGCCGGAACACCTGAAGCTTTCTTT.